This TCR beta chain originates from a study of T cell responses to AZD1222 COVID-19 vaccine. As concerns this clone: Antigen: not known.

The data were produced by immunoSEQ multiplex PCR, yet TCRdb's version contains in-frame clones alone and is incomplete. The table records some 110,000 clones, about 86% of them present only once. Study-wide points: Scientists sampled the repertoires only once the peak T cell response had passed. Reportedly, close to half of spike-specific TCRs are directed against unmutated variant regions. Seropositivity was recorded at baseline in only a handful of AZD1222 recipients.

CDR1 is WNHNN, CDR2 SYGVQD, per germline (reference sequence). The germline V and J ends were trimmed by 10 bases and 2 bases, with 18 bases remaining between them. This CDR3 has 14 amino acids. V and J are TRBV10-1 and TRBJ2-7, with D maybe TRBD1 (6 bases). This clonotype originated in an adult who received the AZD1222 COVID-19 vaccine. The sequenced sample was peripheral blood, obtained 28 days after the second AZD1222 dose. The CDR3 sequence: CATPATGPPYEQYF. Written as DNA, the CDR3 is TGCGCCACGCCGGCTACAGGGCCCCCCTACGAGCAGTACTTC.